One sample yielded the 29 T cell receptor beta chains listed below, sequenced in a study of blood T cell repertoires in COVID-19. Generated by immunoSEQ multiplex PCR, the TCRdb table keeps only in-frame clones and is missing some. The sample contains about 240,000 clones, 92% of which appear only once. Specimen: peripheral blood. Every receptor here comes from a man younger than 40 with COVID-19, enrolled during active disease.

Notes on this clone: This same CDR3 is encoded by further DNA sequences in the sample. This rearrangement joins TRBV3-1 (or the pseudogene TRBV3-2) to TRBJ2-1; a possible D gene is TRBD1 (6 bases). Trimming stripped 0 bases from V and 2 bases from J, with 8 bases between. The CDR3 has 15 residues. CDR1 and CDR2 from the germline V gene are LGHDT and YNNKEL (reference sequence). The CDR3 loop reads CASSQETGPYNEQFF. CDR3 DNA sequence: TGTGCCAGCAGCCAAGAAACAGGGCCCTACAATGAGCAGTTCTTC.

This rearrangement joins TRBV7-9 to TRBJ1-3, with 7 nucleotides matching TRBD1. The V gene end was trimmed by 4 bases and the J gene end by 0 bases; junction bases not matched to a gene: 3. The length of the CDR3 is 15 residues. Germline V gives CDR1 SEHNR, CDR2 FQNEAQ (reference sequence). The CDR3 nucleotides read TGTGCCAGCAGCTCGGACAGGCCCTCTGGAAACACCATATATTTT. This translates into CASSSDRPSGNTIYF.

This clone appeared a few times. V usage is TRBV5-4 and J usage is TRBJ2-5; a weak D match, TRBD1 (6 bases). Germline CDR1 and CDR2: SGHNT and YYREEE (reference sequence). The V gene lost 0 bases and the J gene lost 5 bases, with 11 bases spanning the gap. The CDR3 contains 14 residues. In nucleotides, the CDR3 is TGTGCCAGCAGCTTGGTGACAGGACGCGAGACCCAGTACTTC. It codes for CASSLVTGRETQYF.

The gene calls are TRBV18 and TRBJ2-3; D unclear. This CDR3 has 12 residues. The V and J ends lost 3 bases and 3 bases respectively, with 4 bases between them. Per the germline V gene, CDR1 is KGHSH and CDR2 is LQKENI. The CDR3 DNA reads TGTGCCAGCTCACCCAGGACAGATACGCAGTATTTT. Its translation is CASSPRTDTQYF. Using reference TRBV18 and TRBJ2-3 for the parts outside the CDR3, the full variable domain is NAGVMQNPRHLVRRRGQEARLRCSPMKGHSHVYWYRQLPEEGLKFMVYLQKENIIDESGMPKERFSAEFPKEGPSILRIQQVVRGDSAAYFCASSPRTDTQYFGPGTRLTVL.

The rearrangement joins TRBV2 to TRBJ1-6, with 8 positions matching TRBD1. The CDR3 covers 15 residues. CDR1 SNHLY and CDR2 FYNNEI come from the germline V gene. Trimming cost V 7 bases and J 8 bases; bases outside gene matches: 10. The CDR3 spells CASTLPAGGDSPLHF. CDR3 DNA sequence: TGTGCCAGCACCCTACCCGCAGGGGGCGATTCACCCCTCCACTTT.

The chain recombines TRBV6-5 with TRBJ1-1; tentatively, D is TRBD1 (5 bases). V was pared by 7 bases and J by 0 bases, with 9 bases between. The CDR3 has 13 amino acids. The germline V gene encodes CDR1 MNHEY and CDR2 SVGAGI. CDR3 nucleotides: TGTGCCAGCACCATGACAGTGAACACTGAAGCTTTCTTT. This codes for CASTMTVNTEAFF.

This sequence joins TRBV6-5 and TRBJ2-7; TRBD1 matches at 8 bases. This CDR3 contains 14 residues. CDR1 and CDR2 from the germline V gene are MNHEY and SVGAGI. J lost 2 bases, V lost 7 bases, and 7 bases had no gene match. CDR3 in DNA: TGTGCCAGCACCTCCCGGGACAGGACCTACGAGCAGTACTTC. It is translated as CASTSRDRTYEQYF.

V gene TRBV10-3 combines with J gene TRBJ1-2; 8 bases line up with TRBD1. V trimming: 11 bases; J trimming: 8 bases; junction bases outside the gene matches: 7. The length of the CDR3 is 11 residues. Per germline, CDR1 ENHRY and CDR2 SYGVKD. CDR3 in amino acids: CAYSTGVGYTF. The CDR3 coding sequence is TGTGCCTACTCGACAGGGGTCGGCTACACCTTC.

This sequence joins TRBV5-6 and TRBJ2-1; D is unresolved. The ends were cut back, 4 bases at V and 9 bases at J, with 5 bases in the middle. Germline V gene data show CDR1 as SGHDT and CDR2 as YYEEEE. CDR3 length: 10 amino acids. The CDR3: CASSLGEQFF. CDR3 nucleotides: TGTGCCAGCAGCCTAGGTGAGCAGTTCTTC.

The chain links TRBV27 to TRBJ1-6; 8 bases align to TRBD1. This CDR3 has 15 residues. Germline CDR1 reads MNHEY; CDR2 reads SMNVEV (reference sequence). The ends lost 4 bases at V and 7 bases at J; junction bases unmatched: 6. CDR3 region: CASSSQGAENSPLHF. The CDR3 DNA reads TGTGCCAGCAGTTCCCAGGGGGCTGAAAATTCACCCCTCCACTTT.

V usage is TRBV4-1 and J usage is TRBJ2-1; D might be TRBD1 (7 bases). The CDR3 totals 19 residues. Germline assignment: CDR1 MGHRA and CDR2 YSYEKL. V lost 0 bases and J 8 bases, leaving 26 bases between the germline ends. The CDR3 DNA follows: TGCGCCAGCAGCCAAGATGGGGGCAGGGGGGTAATGGTTGGAGATGAGCAGTTCTTC. Translating gives CASSQDGGRGVMVGDEQFF.

A single count supports this clone. This chain uses TRBV6-4 with TRBJ1-2, with D perhaps matching TRBD1 (5 bases). In germline, CDR1 is MRHNA, CDR2 SNTAGT. Between the trimmed V and J ends, which lost 4 bases and 3 bases, there was a span of 9 bases. This CDR3 has 13 residues. DNA of the CDR3: TGTGCCAGCAGTGTAGGGGTTGACTATGGCTACACCTTC. It codes for CASSVGVDYGYTF.

The genes are TRBV2 and TRBJ2-1; tentatively, D is TRBD1 (6 bases). Germline assignment: CDR1 SNHLY and CDR2 FYNNEI. This CDR3 region has 14 residues. V lost 8 bases and J lost 0, with 11 bases in between. CDR3 DNA sequence: TGTGCCAGCTGTAGGGGGAGCTCCTACAATGAGCAGTTCTTC. This translates into CASCRGSSYNEQFF.

To note about this clone: This CDR3 is also generated by other DNA sequences in the sample. The chain couples TRBV12-3 or TRBV12-4 to TRBJ1-2; a weak D match, TRBD1 (6 bases). The V and J ends lost 5 bases and 2 bases respectively, with 9 bases between them. The CDR3 has 13 residues. The CDR3 region is CASSPQGNYGYTF. The CDR3 nucleotides read TGTGCCAGCAGTCCACAGGGAAACTATGGCTACACCTTC.

This chain links TRBV11-2 with TRBJ2-2; D remains ambiguous. Trimming pared 2 bases from V and 6 bases from J, leaving 4 bases between. Germline CDR1 is SGHAT and CDR2 is FQNNGV. CDR3 size: 12 residues. The CDR3 loop reads CASSLYPGELFF. As DNA, the CDR3 is TGTGCCAGCAGCTTATATCCCGGGGAGCTGTTTTTT. The whole variable domain, filled in from reference TRBV11-2 and TRBJ2-2, reads EAGVAQSPRYKIIEKRQSVAFWCNPISGHATLYWYQQILGQGPKLLIQFQNNGVVDDSQLPKDRFSAERLKGVDSTLKIQPAKLEDSAVYLCASSLYPGELFFGEGSRLTVL.

The V call is TRBV5-1, the J call TRBJ1-3; 9 nucleotides match TRBD1. With 5 bases clipped from V and 4 bases from J, the junction kept 10 bases outside the gene matches. Germline V gene data show CDR1 as SGHRS and CDR2 as YFSETQ. This CDR3 has 16 amino acids. The CDR3 DNA sequence: TGCGCCAGCAGACCCGGGACAGGGCAATACGGAAACACCATATATTTT. It specifies CASRPGTGQYGNTIYF.

The J gene is TRBJ2-7, the V gene TRBV7-6; 7 nucleotides agree with TRBD1. The trim removed 6 bases at V and 2 bases at J, leaving 10 bases unmatched. CDR3 length equals 15 residues. CDR1 is SGHVS and CDR2 is FNYEAQ in the germline V gene. The CDR3 sequence: CASSRDPTGTYEQYF. In nucleotides, the CDR3 is TGTGCCAGCAGTCGAGATCCGACAGGGACCTACGAGCAGTACTTC.

This chain links TRBV30 with TRBJ1-5, with TRBD1 matching 7 bases. Germline CDR1 reads GTSNPN; CDR2 reads SVGIG (reference sequence). V gave up 1 base and J gave up 2 bases; unmatched junction bases: 11. The CDR3 covers 17 residues. The CDR3 bases are TGTGCCTGGAGTGATAACAGGGGCGGCTTTGGCAATCAGCCCCAGCATTTT. This encodes CAWSDNRGGFGNQPQHF.

The rearrangement uses TRBV6-1 and TRBJ1-3, with D maybe TRBD1 (6 bases). Germline V CDR1 and CDR2: MNHNS, SASEGT. This CDR3 is 19 amino acids long. Trimming left V 2 bases short and J 0 bases short, with 20 bases between. The CDR3 DNA reads TGTGCCAGCAGTGAAATTTTGAACAGGGCCTCTCACTCTGGAAACACCATATATTTT. Residues: CASSEILNRASHSGNTIYF.

A note on this clone: One end of the junction varies from germline; a read error may be responsible. Other DNA sequences in the sample encode the same CDR3. This chain uses TRBV6-2 or TRBV6-3 with TRBJ2-7, with D maybe TRBD1 (6 bases). This CDR3 region has 14 residues. The germline CDR1 and CDR2 sequences are MNHEY and SVGEGT. CDR3 loop: CASSLTGTPLEQYF. In DNA form, the CDR3 reads TGTGCCAGCAGTCTGACAGGAACCCCTCTCGAGCAGTACTTT.

The chain recombines TRBV2 with TRBJ2-1; possible D gene TRBD2, 5 bases. Germline lookup yields CDR1 SNHLY and CDR2 FYNNEI. Trimming shortened V by 7 bases and J by 6 bases, and 7 bases separated the two germline ends. The CDR3 has 11 amino acids. The CDR3 region is CASKSGNEQFF. Here the CDR3 DNA reads TGTGCCAGCAAGAGCGGCAATGAGCAGTTCTTC. Combining the CDR3 with reference TRBV2 and TRBJ2-1 gives the whole variable domain EPEVTQTPSHQVTQMGQEVILRCVPISNHLYFYWYRQILGQKVEFLVSFYNNEISEKSEIFDDQFSVERPDGSNFTLKIRSTKLEDSAMYFCASKSGNEQFFGPGTRLTVL.

This clone was picked up one time. The chain recombines TRBV2 with TRBJ1-3; D is uncertain. The CDR3 extends over 13 amino acids. V was shortened by 4 bases and J by 8 bases, with 12 bases between the two germline ends. In germline, CDR1 is SNHLY, CDR2 FYNNEI. CDR3 coding DNA: TGTGCCAGCAGTGGGGAACGGCGGGACACCATATATTTT. Its protein product is CASSGERRDTIYF.

This chain connects TRBV30 to TRBJ1-2; the match to TRBD1 covers 7 bases. Germline CDR1 reads GTSNPN; CDR2 reads SVGIG (reference sequence). The CDR3 is made up of 11 amino acids. As DNA, the CDR3 is TGTGCGGGGGCCAGGGGGAATGGCTACACCTTC. Protein: CAGARGNGYTF.

The V gene is TRBV4-1, the J gene TRBJ2-1; D is unresolved. Trimming stripped 3 bases from V and 6 bases from J, with 15 bases between. Germline V gene lookup returns CDR1 MGHRA and CDR2 YSYEKL. CDR3 length equals 15 residues. The CDR3, as DNA: TGCGCCAGCAGCCAGCCCGCAGGCGTTGGCAATGAGCAGTTCTTC. This gives the protein CASSQPAGVGNEQFF.

A word on this clone: Other nucleotide sequences from this sample produce the same CDR3. The chain recombines TRBV19 with TRBJ1-2; TRBD1 matches at 7 bases. The V and J ends lost 6 bases and 4 bases, in that order; junction bases with no gene match: 5. This CDR3 has 13 residues. Germline CDR1 and CDR2: LNHDA and SQIVND (reference sequence). The CDR3 sequence is CASSPQGSYGYTF. In DNA, the CDR3 is TGTGCCAGTAGCCCACAGGGGAGCTATGGCTACACCTTC.

The rearrangement links TRBV6-6 to TRBJ1-5, with D tentatively TRBD1 (6 bases). The ends were cut back, 1 base at V and 5 bases at J, with 6 bases in the middle. The V gene's germline CDR1 is MNHNY and CDR2 SVGAGI (reference sequence). This CDR3 region has 13 residues. CDR3 loop: CASSYWGHQPQHF. CDR3 nucleotides: TGTGCCAGCAGTTACTGGGGGCATCAGCCCCAGCATTTT.

The V gene is TRBV5-1, the J gene TRBJ1-1; D remains ambiguous. CDR1 is SGHRS, CDR2 YFSETQ, per germline. V was cut by 2 bases and J by 12 bases, with 11 bases left in between. The CDR3 length is 11 residues. The CDR3 DNA is TGCGCCAGCAGCTTCGAAGGGAGGTCTTTCTTT. It yields the protein CASSFEGRSFF. The variable domain in full, completed from reference TRBV5-1 and TRBJ1-1, reads KAGVTQTPRYLIKTRGQQVTLSCSPISGHRSVSWYQQTPGQGLQFLFEYFSETQRNKGNFPGRFSGRQFSNSRSEMNVSTLELGDSALYLCASSFEGRSFFGQGTRLTVV.

The chain uses TRBV4-1 and TRBJ2-5; 9 bases are a match to TRBD2. The germline gives CDR1 MGHRA, CDR2 YSYEKL. The CDR3 covers 18 residues. The V and J ends lost 0 bases and 3 bases, in that order; junction bases with no gene match: 11. For the CDR3, the DNA is TGCGCCAGCAGCCAAGAGGGAGCGGGGGGCGTAAGTGAAGAGACCCAGTACTTC. As protein: CASSQEGAGGVSEETQYF.

This sequence joins TRBV5-1 and TRBJ1-1; the D gene is possibly TRBD1 (5 bases). Germline V CDR1 and CDR2: SGHRS, YFSETQ. The V gene lost 0 bases and the J gene lost 3 bases, with 12 bases spanning the gap. CDR3 size: 15 residues. The CDR3 region is CASSLAPGRDTEAFF. For the CDR3, the DNA is TGCGCCAGCAGCTTGGCCCCAGGGAGGGACACTGAAGCTTTCTTT.